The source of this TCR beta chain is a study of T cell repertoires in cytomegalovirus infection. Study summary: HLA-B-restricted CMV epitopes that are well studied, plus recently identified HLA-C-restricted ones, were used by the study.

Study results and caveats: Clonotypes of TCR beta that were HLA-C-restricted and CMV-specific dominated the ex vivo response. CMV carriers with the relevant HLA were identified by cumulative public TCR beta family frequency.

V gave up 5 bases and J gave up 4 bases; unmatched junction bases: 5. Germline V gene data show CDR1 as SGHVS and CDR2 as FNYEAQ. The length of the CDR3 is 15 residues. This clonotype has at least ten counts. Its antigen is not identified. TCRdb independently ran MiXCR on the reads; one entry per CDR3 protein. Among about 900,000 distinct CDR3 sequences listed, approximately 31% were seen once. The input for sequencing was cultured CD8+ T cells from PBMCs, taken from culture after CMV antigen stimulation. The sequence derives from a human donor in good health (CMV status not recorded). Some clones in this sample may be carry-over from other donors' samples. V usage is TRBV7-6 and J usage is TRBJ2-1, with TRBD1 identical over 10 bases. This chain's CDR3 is CASSARDRGYNEQFF. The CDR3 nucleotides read TGTGCCAGCAGCGCGCGGGACAGGGGTTACAATGAGCAGTTCTTC.